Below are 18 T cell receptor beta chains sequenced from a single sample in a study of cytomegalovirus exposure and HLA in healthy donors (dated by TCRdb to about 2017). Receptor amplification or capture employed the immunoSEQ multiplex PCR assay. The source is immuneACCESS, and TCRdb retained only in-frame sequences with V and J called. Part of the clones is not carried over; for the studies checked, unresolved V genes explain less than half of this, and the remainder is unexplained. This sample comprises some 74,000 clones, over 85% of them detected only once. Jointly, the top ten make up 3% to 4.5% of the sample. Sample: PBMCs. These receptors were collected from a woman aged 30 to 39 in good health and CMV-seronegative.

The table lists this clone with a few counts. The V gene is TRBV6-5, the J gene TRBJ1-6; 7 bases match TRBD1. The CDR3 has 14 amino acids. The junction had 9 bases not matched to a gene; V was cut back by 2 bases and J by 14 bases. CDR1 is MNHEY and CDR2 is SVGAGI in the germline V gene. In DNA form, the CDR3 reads TGTGCCAGCAGTTACGAAGGGGGCACCCAAACCCTCCACTTT. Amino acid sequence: CASSYEGGTQTLHF.

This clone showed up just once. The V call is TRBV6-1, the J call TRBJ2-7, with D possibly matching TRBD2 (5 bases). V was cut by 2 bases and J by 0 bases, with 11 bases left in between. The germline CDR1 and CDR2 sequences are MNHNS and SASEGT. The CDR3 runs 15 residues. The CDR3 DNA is TGTGCCAGCAGTGAATTAACGGGGAGCTCCTACGAGCAGTACTTC. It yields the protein CASSELTGSSYEQYF.

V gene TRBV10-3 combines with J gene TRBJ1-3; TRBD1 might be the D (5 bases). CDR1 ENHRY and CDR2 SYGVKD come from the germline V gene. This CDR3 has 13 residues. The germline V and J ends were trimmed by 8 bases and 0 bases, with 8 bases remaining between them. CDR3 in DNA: TGTGCCATCGCGGGGGTCTCTGGAAACACCATATATTTT. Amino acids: CAIAGVSGNTIYF.

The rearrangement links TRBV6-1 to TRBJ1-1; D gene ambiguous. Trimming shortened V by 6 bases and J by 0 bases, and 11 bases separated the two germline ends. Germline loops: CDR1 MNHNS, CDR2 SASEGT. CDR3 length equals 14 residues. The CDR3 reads CASRNRQLNTEAFF. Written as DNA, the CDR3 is TGTGCCAGCAGAAACAGACAACTGAACACTGAAGCTTTCTTT.

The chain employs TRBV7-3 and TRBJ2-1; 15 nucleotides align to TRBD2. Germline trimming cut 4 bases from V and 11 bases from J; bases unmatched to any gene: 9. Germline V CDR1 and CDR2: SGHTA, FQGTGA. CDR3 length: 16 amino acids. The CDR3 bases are TGTGCCAGCAGCTCCATAGGACTAGCGGGGGGGCATCAGCAGTTCTTC. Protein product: CASSSIGLAGGHQQFF.

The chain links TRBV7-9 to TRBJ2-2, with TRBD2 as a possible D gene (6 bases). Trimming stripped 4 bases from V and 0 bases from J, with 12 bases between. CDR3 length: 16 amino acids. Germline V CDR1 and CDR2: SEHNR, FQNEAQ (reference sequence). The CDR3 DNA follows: TGTGCCAGCAGCTGGGTAGGACTATCGAACACCGGGGAGCTGTTTTTT. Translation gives CASSWVGLSNTGELFF. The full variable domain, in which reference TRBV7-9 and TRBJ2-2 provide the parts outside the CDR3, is DTGVSQNPRHKITKRGQNVTFRCDPISEHNRLYWYRQTLGQGPEFLTYFQNEAQLEKSRLLSDRFSAERPKGSFSTLEIQRTEQGDSAMYLCASSWVGLSNTGELFFGEGSRLTVL.

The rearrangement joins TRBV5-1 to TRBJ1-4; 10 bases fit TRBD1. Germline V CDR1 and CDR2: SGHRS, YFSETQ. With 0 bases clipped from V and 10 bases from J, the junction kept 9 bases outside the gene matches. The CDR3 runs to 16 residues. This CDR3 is CASSLGQGATPRKLFF. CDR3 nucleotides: TGCGCCAGCAGCTTGGGACAGGGGGCCACCCCCCGAAAACTGTTTTTT.

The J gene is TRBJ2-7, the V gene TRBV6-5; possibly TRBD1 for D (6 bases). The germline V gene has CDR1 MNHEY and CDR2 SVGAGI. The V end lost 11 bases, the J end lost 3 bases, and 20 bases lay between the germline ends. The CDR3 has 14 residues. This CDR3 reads CAAARVTGSYEQYF. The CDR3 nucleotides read TGTGCCGCGGCGCGGGTCACAGGGAGCTACGAGCAGTACTTC.

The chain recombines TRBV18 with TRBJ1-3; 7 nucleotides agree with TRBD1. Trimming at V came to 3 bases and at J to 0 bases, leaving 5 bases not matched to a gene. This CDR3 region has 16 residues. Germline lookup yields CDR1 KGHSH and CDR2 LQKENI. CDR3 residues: CASSPTTGVSGNTIYF. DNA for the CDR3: TGTGCCAGCTCACCCACAACAGGGGTCTCTGGAAACACCATATATTTT. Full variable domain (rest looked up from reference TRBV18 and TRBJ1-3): NAGVMQNPRHLVRRRGQEARLRCSPMKGHSHVYWYRQLPEEGLKFMVYLQKENIIDESGMPKERFSAEFPKEGPSILRIQQVVRGDSAAYFCASSPTTGVSGNTIYFGEGSWLTVV.

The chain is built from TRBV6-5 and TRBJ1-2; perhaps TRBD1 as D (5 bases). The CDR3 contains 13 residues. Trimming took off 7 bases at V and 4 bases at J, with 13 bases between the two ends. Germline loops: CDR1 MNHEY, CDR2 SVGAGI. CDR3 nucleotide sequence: TGTGCCAGCACCTACCGGGGGGGCTATGGCTACACCTTC. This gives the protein CASTYRGGYGYTF.

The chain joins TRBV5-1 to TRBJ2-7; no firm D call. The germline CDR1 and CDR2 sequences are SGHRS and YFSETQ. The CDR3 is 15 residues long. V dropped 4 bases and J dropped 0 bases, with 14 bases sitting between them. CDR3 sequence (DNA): TGCGCCAGCAGCCCCAGTGGCCCCAGCTCCTACGAGCAGTACTTC. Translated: CASSPSGPSSYEQYF.

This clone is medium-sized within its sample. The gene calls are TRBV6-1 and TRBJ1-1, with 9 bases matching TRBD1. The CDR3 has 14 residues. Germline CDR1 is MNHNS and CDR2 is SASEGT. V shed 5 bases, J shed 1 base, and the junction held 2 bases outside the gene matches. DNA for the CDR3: TGTGCCAGCAGTTGGACAGGGGAGAACACTGAAGCTTTCTTT. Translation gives CASSWTGENTEAFF.

The CDR3 bases are TGTGCCAGCAGAACTAACTGGGCTGAAGCTTTCTTT. This translates into CASRTNWAEAFF. The chain joins TRBV28 to TRBJ1-1; D is undetermined. V was pared by 6 bases and J by 6 bases, with 11 bases between. This CDR3 is 12 amino acids long. Germline-derived CDR1 and CDR2 are MDHEN and SYDVKM.

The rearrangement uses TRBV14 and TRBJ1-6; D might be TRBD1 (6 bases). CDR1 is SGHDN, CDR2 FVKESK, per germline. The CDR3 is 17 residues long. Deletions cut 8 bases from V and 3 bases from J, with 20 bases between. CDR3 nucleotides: TGTGCCAGCGCAAGCGGGACACTCGTCGGCTATAATTCACCCCTCCACTTT. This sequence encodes CASASGTLVGYNSPLHF. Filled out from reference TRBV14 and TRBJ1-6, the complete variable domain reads EAGVTQFPSHSVIEKGQTVTLRCDPISGHDNLYWYRRVMGKEIKFLLHFVKESKQDESGMPNNRFLAERTGGTYSTLKVQPAELEDSGVYFCASASGTLVGYNSPLHFGNGTRLTVT.

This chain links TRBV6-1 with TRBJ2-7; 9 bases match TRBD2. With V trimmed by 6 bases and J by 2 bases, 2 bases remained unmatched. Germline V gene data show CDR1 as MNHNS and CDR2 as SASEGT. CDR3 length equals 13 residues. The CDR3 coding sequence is TGTGCCAGCAGGACTAGCGGTCCCTACGAGCAGTACTTC. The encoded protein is CASRTSGPYEQYF.

This chain's CDR3 is CASSTYRGPNYGYTF. The DNA of the CDR3 is TGTGCCAGCAGTACCTACAGGGGGCCTAACTATGGCTACACCTTC. This rearrangement joins TRBV6-5 to TRBJ1-2; 9 positions agree with TRBD1. With V trimmed by 5 bases and J by 0 bases, 4 bases remained unmatched. Germline CDR1 reads MNHEY; CDR2 reads SVGAGI. CDR3 length: 15 residues.

In DNA, the CDR3 is TGCGCCAGCAGCTTGCAGGGGGCAACTAATGAAAAACTGTTTTTT. As protein: CASSLQGATNEKLFF. The chain has TRBV5-1 and TRBJ1-4; 7 bases line up with TRBD1. The germline gives CDR1 SGHRS, CDR2 YFSETQ. The V segment lost 1 base and the J segment 0 bases; nucleotides outside the gene matches: 0. CDR3 length equals 15 residues.

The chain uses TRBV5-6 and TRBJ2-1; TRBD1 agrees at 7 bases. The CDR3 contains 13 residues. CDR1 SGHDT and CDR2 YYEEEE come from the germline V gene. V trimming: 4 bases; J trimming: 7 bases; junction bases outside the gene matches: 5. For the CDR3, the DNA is TGTGCCAGCAGCCAACCGACAGGGAATGAGCAGTTCTTC. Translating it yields CASSQPTGNEQFF.